The 7 T cell receptor beta chains given below trace back to one sample, sequenced in a study of T cell responses to AZD1222 COVID-19 vaccine. The repertoire was sequenced with immunoSEQ multiplex PCR; TCRdb's copy has only in-frame clones and lacks some. This table has tens of thousands of clones, around 90% appearing once. The material sequenced was peripheral blood, taken on day 0 of AZD1222 vaccination. The receptors come from an adult in good health.

The chain combines TRBV19 with TRBJ1-2; tentative D call: TRBD1 (6 bases). The CDR3 has 13 residues. Germline V CDR1 and CDR2: LNHDA, SQIVND (reference sequence). Trimming removed 6 bases from V and 10 bases from J, with 18 bases in between. The CDR3 reads CASRGATLNFYTF. CDR3 coding DNA: TGTGCCAGTAGGGGGGCCACCCTGAATTTCTACACCTTC.

This sequence joins TRBV7-2 and TRBJ2-6, with 11 bases lining up with TRBD1. The CDR3 sequence is 18 residues long. With 5 bases clipped from V and 0 bases from J, the junction kept 6 bases outside the gene matches. CDR1 and CDR2 (germline): SGHTA, FQGNSA. CDR3 sequence: CASSPTGTGGSGANVLTF. CDR3 coding DNA: TGTGCCAGCAGCCCCACCGGGACAGGGGGCTCTGGGGCCAACGTCCTGACTTTC.

V is TRBV6-5 and J is TRBJ1-2; 9 bases map to TRBD1. Losses at the gene ends were 6 bases for V and 8 bases for J; bases not matched to a gene: 10. Germline CDR1 is MNHEY and CDR2 is SVGAGI. The CDR3 covers 14 residues. This CDR3 reads CASRLGQGIYGYTF. The DNA of the CDR3 is TGTGCCAGCAGGCTGGGACAGGGTATTTACGGCTACACCTTC.

Worth noting for this clone: One junction end does not reproduce the germline sequence, and a read error may be involved. The chain couples TRBV7-7 to TRBJ2-5; perhaps D is TRBD1 or TRBD2 (6 bases each). The CDR3 loop spans 15 amino acids. In germline, CDR1 is SSHAT, CDR2 FNYEAQ (reference sequence). The CDR3 nucleotides are TGTGCTAGCAGACCGGCCCGGGGGCTCCAAGAGACCCAGTACTTC. This codes for CASRPARGLQETQYF.

This clone was seen ten or more times. The chain is built from TRBV3-1 (or the pseudogene TRBV3-2) and TRBJ2-7, with 9 bases matching TRBD1. J lost 6 bases, V lost 1 base, and 4 bases had no gene match. The CDR3 runs 14 residues. Per the germline V gene, CDR1 is LGHDT and CDR2 is YNNKEL (reference sequence). In DNA, the CDR3 is TGTGCCAGCAGCCAAGGGACAGGGGCAAGCGAGCAGTACTTC. This encodes CASSQGTGASEQYF.

This clone came up once. This chain links TRBV19 with TRBJ1-2; tentative D call: TRBD1 (5 bases). V was pared by 0 bases and J by 5 bases, with 13 bases between. The V gene's germline CDR1 is LNHDA and CDR2 SQIVND (reference sequence). The CDR3 runs to 15 residues. This chain's CDR3 is CASSIDYRTRYGYTF. In DNA, the CDR3 is TGTGCCAGTAGTATAGATTATAGGACAAGATATGGCTACACCTTC.

The chain links TRBV6-2 or TRBV6-3 to TRBJ1-1; no firm D call. The CDR3 runs 13 residues. V lost 6 bases and J lost 1, with 9 bases in between. The germline CDR1 and CDR2 sequences are MNHEY and SVGEGT. The CDR3 region is CASSRRRNTEAFF. CDR3 in DNA: TGTGCCAGCAGCAGACGGAGGAACACTGAAGCTTTCTTT.